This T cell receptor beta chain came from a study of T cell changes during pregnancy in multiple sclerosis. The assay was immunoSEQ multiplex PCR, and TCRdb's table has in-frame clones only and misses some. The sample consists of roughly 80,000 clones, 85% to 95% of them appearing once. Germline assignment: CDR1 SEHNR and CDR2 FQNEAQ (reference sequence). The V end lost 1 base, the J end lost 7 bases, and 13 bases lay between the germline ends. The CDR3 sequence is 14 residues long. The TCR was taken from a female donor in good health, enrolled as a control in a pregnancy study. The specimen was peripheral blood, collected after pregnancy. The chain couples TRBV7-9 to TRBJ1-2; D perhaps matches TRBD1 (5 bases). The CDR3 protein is CASSLDQGRTGYTF. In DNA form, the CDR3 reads TGTGCCAGCAGCTTAGACCAGGGTAGGACTGGCTACACCTTC.